This T cell receptor (beta chain) is drawn from a study of T cell changes during pregnancy in multiple sclerosis. Measured with immunoSEQ multiplex PCR; TCRdb has only the in-frame clones, and not every one. The table includes under 130,000 clones, approximately 91% detected once. Germline assignment: CDR1 KGHSY and CDR2 FQNENV. The CDR3 sequence is 14 residues long. V shed 4 bases and J 8 bases; nucleotides not matched to a gene: 8. The sample was peripheral blood, taken after pregnancy. This TCR was sampled from a female donor with multiple sclerosis, enrolled in a pregnancy study. The V call is TRBV16, the J call TRBJ2-4; 7 nucleotides line up with TRBD1. The CDR3: CASSPGQAVDIQYF. The CDR3 nucleotides read TGTGCCAGCAGCCCCGGACAGGCTGTGGACATTCAGTACTTC.